The sequence of this TCR beta chain was determined in a study of blood T cell repertoires in COVID-19. V lost 2 bases and J lost 4; bases outside the gene matches: 6. The CDR3 is 15 residues long. Germline V gene data show CDR1 as SGHAT and CDR2 as FQDESV (reference sequence). Sequenced by immunoSEQ multiplex PCR; TCRdb stores in-frame clones only, minus some. The table shows 200,000 to 250,000 clones, with 81% occurring only once. The chain combines TRBV11-1 with TRBJ2-5; 8 positions agree with TRBD2. The TCR was taken from a woman aged 50 to 60 with acute COVID-19. Sequenced material: PBMCs or T cells enriched from blood (not recorded which). The CDR3 DNA is TGTGCCAGCAGCTTATTGGCGGGGGGACGAGAGACCCAGTACTTC. Its protein product is CASSLLAGGRETQYF.